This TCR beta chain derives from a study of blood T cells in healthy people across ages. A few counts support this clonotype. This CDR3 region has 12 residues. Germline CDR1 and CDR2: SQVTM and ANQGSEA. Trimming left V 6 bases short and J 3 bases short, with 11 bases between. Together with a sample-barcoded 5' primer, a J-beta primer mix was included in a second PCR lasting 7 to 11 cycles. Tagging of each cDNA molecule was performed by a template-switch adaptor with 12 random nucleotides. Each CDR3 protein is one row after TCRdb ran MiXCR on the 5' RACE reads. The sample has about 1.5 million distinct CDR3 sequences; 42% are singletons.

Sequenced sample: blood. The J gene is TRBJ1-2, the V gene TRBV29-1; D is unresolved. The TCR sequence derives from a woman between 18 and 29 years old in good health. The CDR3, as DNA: TGCAGCGTGGGCAATAGCGACTATGGCTACACCTTC. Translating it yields CSVGNSDYGYTF.